The subject of this entry is one T cell receptor beta chain. Naive CD8 isolation took CD45RO-negative cells positively selected for CCR7 and excluded terminally differentiated effector memory CD45RA+ cells. The data derive from a study of shared clonotypes between healthy human individuals. Sequencing was performed with immunoSEQ multiplex PCR; in TCRdb, only in-frame clones are kept and a portion is missing. The data contain about 870,000 clones, 92% of them singletons. V lost 3 bases, J lost 5 bases, and 6 bases stayed unmatched. The V gene's germline CDR1 is SGHNT and CDR2 YYREEE (reference sequence). This CDR3 is built from 15 residues.

Sequencing was performed on naive CD8+ T cells sorted from blood. The V call is TRBV5-4, the J call TRBJ2-3; 10 nucleotides agree with TRBD1. This TCR was recovered from a man aged 25 to 45 in good health. CDR3 nucleotide sequence: TGTGCCAGCAGCTCCTGGACAGGGGGTATAGATACGCAGTATTTT. Residues: CASSSWTGGIDTQYF.